This T cell receptor (beta chain) was identified in a study of preoperative IRX-2 immunotherapy in early breast cancer. The germline CDR1 and CDR2 sequences are SGHDN and FVKESK. V was trimmed by 3 bases and J by 1 base, leaving 10 bases between them. This CDR3 contains 14 residues. Some clones are missing from TCRdb's copy, which holds only in-frame ones; the method was immunoSEQ multiplex PCR. The sample records 40,000 to 50,000 clones, approximately 75% being singletons. The table lists this clone with a few counts. Treatment given: preoperative locoregional IRX-2 cytokine immunotherapy. Sample: tumor tissue, taken after IRX-2 immunotherapy. The chain recombines TRBV14 with TRBJ2-7; D not resolved. The sequence was collected from a human donor with breast cancer. DNA for the CDR3: TGTGCCAGCAGCCATCCTCCGTATTCCTACGAGCAGTACTTC. The encoded protein is CASSHPPYSYEQYF.